This T cell receptor beta chain stems from a study of T-cell reconstitution after alpha-beta-depleted transplantation in children (dated by TCRdb to 2016 to 2018). For the wider study: Using TCR repertoire profiling, the study followed T-cell immune reconstitution in a quantitative way in children after TCRalphabeta/CD19-depleted allogeneic hematopoietic cell transplantation.

What the work shows at the level of the full study, not this receptor alone: Hyperexpanded clone frequencies declined over subsequent months; after one year, T-cell counts and TCRbeta diversity were mostly attributed to newly produced T cells. The apparently early alphabetaT-cell count recovery about two months after transplant was reportedly dependent on only several hundred rapidly expanded clones derived from non-depleted graft cells. In some patients, the high TCRbeta diversity seen at day 60 was put down to recipient T cells and intrathymic progenitors that had survived conditioning.

The treatment or condition label, read with the paper, signifies: allogeneic hematopoietic cell transplantation with graft depleted of TCRalphabeta T cells and CD19 B cells. The children who served as transplant recipients had been given grafts of TCRalphabeta/CD19-depleted allogeneic hematopoietic cells. A few counts support this clonotype. It lacks a known antigen. Per-base quality was not reported, and no clone a single base away is much larger than it. Libraries came from PCR. This sample was sequenced with an Illumina HiSeq 2500. TCR library preparation used molecular barcoding, with unique molecular identifiers applied to normalize quantification of the TCRbeta repertoire. TCRdb itself trimmed the public reads at Q25 with fastp, ran MiXCR and retained productive beta chains. A single entry per CDR3 protein holds the most common genes and DNA from its merged rows. The sample table contains 450,000 to 700,000 distinct CDR3 sequences; only one count was recorded for 27% of them. Around a third of the sample goes to the ten largest clones.

From V the trimming removes 5 bases and from J it removes 7 bases, while the gene matches leave 11 bases of the junction unaccounted for. CDR1 is given as MNHNS and CDR2 as SASEGT, both from the germline V gene. Measured from the cysteine to the phenylalanine, the CDR3 is 14 residues long. Only the CDR3 portion is preserved as DNA: 42 bases, with reading frame beginning at the first base. Sequencing was performed on PBMCs, taken before TCRalphabeta/CD19-depleted stem cell transplant. The chain was built from TRBV6-1 and TRBJ2-7; 7 central bases correspond to TRBD1. This clonotype was obtained from a boy in the first two years of life with Wiskott-Aldrich syndrome, due to receive a stem cell transplant. The sequence in DNA is TGTGCCAGCAGTCGAGACAGGGAATCGGATGAGCAGTACTTC. Its product reads: CASSRDRESDEQYF.